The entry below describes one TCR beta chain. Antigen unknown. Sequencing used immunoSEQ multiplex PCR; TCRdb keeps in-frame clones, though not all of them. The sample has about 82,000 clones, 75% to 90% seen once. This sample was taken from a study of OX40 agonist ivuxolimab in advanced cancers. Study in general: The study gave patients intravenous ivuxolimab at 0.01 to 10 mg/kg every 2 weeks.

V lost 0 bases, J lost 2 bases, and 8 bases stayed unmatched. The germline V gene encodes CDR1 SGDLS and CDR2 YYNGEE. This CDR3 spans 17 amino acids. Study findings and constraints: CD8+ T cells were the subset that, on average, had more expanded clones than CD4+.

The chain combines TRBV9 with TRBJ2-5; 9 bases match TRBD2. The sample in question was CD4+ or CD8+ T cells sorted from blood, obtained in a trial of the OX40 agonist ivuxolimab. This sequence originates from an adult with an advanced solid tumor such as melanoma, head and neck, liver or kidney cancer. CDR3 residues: CASSVGASGNFQETQYF. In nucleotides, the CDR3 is TGTGCCAGCAGCGTAGGGGCTAGCGGGAACTTTCAAGAGACCCAGTACTTC.